This T cell receptor beta chain was profiled in a study of identical twins. This clonotype appeared many times. The antigen is undetermined. CDR1 is SEHNR and CDR2 is FQNEAQ in the germline V gene (reference sequence). This CDR3 is 14 amino acids long. Deletions cut 2 bases from V and 3 bases from J, with 9 bases between. Study results and limitations: Out-of-frame alpha sequences common to twins were enriched for low generation probability. Twin sharing of out-of-frame TCR alpha was underestimated by models in monozygotic pairs.

TCRdb itself ran the 5' RACE reads through MiXCR, one entry per CDR3 protein. This table has fewer than 250,000 distinct CDR3 sequences, under 10% appearing once. The sample was also reused in another study, on yellow fever vaccine responses in identical twins.

The TCR sequence derives from a woman between 18 and 29 years old in good health. The sequenced sample was memory (CD45RO+) T cells sorted from blood. The chain has TRBV7-9 and TRBJ2-3; weak D call: TRBD2 (5 bases). As DNA, the CDR3 is TGTGCCAGCAGCTTAAGCCTAGCTACAGATACGCAGTATTTT. It encodes CASSLSLATDTQYF.